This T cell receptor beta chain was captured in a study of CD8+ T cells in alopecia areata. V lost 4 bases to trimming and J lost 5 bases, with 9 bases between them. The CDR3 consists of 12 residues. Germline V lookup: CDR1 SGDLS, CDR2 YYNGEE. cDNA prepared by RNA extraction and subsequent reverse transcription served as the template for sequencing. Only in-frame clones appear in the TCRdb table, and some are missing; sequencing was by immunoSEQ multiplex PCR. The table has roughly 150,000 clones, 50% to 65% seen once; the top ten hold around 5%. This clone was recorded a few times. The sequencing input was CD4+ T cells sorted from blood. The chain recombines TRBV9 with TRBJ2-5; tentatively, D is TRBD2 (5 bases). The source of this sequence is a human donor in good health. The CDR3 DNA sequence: TGTGCCAGCAGCCCGAGAGGGGAGACCCAGTACTTC. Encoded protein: CASSPRGETQYF.